What follows is one TCR beta chain and its context. Its antigen target is currently unknown. Within one base of it there is no much larger clone, and no base qualities were kept. The CDR3 regions of human TCRbeta chains were analyzed by immunosequencing. Per the source publication's procedure: TCRs in the repertoires were matched against a reference library of SARS-CoV-2-specific TCRs that had been generated with the MIRA antigen-specificity platform. Breadth was defined as the fraction of unique TCRs that were SARS-CoV-2-associated. Depth was defined as the fraction of total T cells that were SARS-CoV-2-associated. Using the MIRA data, each spike-specific TCR was assigned both to the spike region to which the TCR was reactive and to a CD4 or CD8 class. Log10-transformed breadth and depth values were compared by one-way ANOVA with Sidak's multiple comparisons tests. This is the immuneACCESS table as TCRdb keeps it, with only in-frame sequences that have V and J called. A part of the clones is gone; compared with another copy, unresolved V genes explain less than half, and the rest is unexplained. That table furnishes V, J and clone size, whereas the DNA furnished D and trimming. Within this sample are around 77,000 clones, with roughly 87% of them counted one time only. Together, the top ten hold around 24% of the sample.

The sample's time point label is to be understood as: baseline before first vaccination. Vaccinee samples came from UK trials COV001 and COV002, including a single-blind randomized controlled phase 2/3 trial of AZD1222 (ChAdOx1 nCoV-19) in healthy adults. For TCRbeta chain sequencing, PBMC samples from trial participants were taken at day 0 and at day 28 after the second dose. This sample was taken from a study of T cell responses to AZD1222 COVID-19 vaccine (dated by TCRdb to the early 2020s). As for the study more broadly: Because spike-specific TCR depth and breadth did not differ between the two schedules, AZD1222 recipients who got a second dose at roughly 4 weeks were pooled with those who got a second dose at roughly 12 weeks. Trial participants were enrolled by age into subgroups of 18-55, 56-69 and 70-plus years, and 148, 28 and 57 TCR-sequenced participants, respectively, were included in these subgroups. A total of about 240 trial participants underwent TCR sequencing, of whom 200 to 220 received two doses of AZD1222 and some 25 received two doses of the MenACWY control vaccine.

Overall study outcomes, separate from this receptor: Participants were mostly white British, with more females than males. The authors suggested clonal diversity may have been underestimated. Nearly half of unique spike-specific TCRs reportedly recognized epitopes outside regions mutated in the B.1.351 and B.1.1.7 variants. After two AZD1222 doses, both the breadth and the depth of spike-specific TCRs were significantly higher than at day 0 and than in MenACWY recipients. Only five to seven AZD1222 recipients were SARS-CoV-2 seropositive at baseline, limiting conclusions about previously exposed vaccinees. No day 14 peak-response samples were available, so repertoires were characterized only after the peak T cell response. The whole spike protein was spanned by vaccine-associated CD4 TCRs, and dominant responses were seen in regions 160-218 and 743-854. In the small 56-69-year group, the increase in depth fell short of significance, most likely because of low power.

This clonotype was sampled from an adult in good health. The starting material was peripheral blood, obtained on day 0 of AZD1222 vaccination.

The CDR3 region: CASSIQGSSPLHF. Here is the DNA: TGTGCCAGTAGTATCCAGGGTAGTTCACCCCTCCACTTT. Rearrangement joined TRBV19 to TRBJ1-6; TRBD1 is perhaps the D gene, given 5 matching bases. From cysteine to phenylalanine, the CDR3 is 13 amino acids long. Only the CDR3 portion is preserved as DNA: 39 bases, with reading frame beginning at the first base. Trimming takes 3 bases from V and 9 bases from J, and the germline ends sit 9 bases apart. CDR1 and CDR2, looked up from the germline V gene (reference sequence), are LNHDA and SQIVND.